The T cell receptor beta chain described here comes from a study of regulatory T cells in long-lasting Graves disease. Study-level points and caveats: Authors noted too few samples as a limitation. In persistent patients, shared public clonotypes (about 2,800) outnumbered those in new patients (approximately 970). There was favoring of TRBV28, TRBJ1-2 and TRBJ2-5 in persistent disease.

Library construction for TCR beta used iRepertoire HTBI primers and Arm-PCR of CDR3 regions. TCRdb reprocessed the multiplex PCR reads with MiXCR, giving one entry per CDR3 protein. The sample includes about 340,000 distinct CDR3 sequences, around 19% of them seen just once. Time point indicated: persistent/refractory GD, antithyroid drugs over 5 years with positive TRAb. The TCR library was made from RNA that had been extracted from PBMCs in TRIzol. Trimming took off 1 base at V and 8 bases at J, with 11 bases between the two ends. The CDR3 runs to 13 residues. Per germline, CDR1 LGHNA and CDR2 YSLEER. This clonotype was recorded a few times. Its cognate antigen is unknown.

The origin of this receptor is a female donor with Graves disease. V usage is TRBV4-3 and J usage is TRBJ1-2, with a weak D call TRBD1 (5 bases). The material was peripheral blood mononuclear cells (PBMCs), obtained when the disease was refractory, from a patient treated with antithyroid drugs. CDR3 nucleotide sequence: TGCGCCAGCAGCCAAGGACAGCGGAGCGGCTACACCTTC. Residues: CASSQGQRSGYTF.